This T cell receptor beta chain was observed in a study of blood T cell repertoires in COVID-19 (dated by TCRdb to the early 2020s). With regard to the full study: The collaborator samples originated in the United States, Italy and Spain and spanned the acute and convalescent phases of COVID-19. A de-identified subject ID, COVID-19 status, age in years and sex were almost always included in the sample metadata. The repertoires were released in a freely available public database intended as a resource for research on the immune response to SARS-CoV-2. Subjects who had been exposed to COVID-19, were actively infected with it, or had recovered from it provided the deeply sampled blood TCRbeta repertoires that made up the dataset. The material from the prospective study consisted of cDNA or gDNA derived from T cells, B-cell-depleted T cells, or PBMCs. The samples were drawn from the first 160 participants of the ongoing ImmuneRACE study and from about 1,200 subjects provided by 6 global collaborators. Where available, HLA class I and class II types were taken from metadata supplied by the sample provider and were not determined by assay-based typing.

Trimming takes 3 bases from V and 11 bases from J, and the germline ends sit 13 bases apart. There are 11 amino acids in the CDR3, from cysteine to phenylalanine inclusive. The kept DNA is CDR3 alone, 33 bases in frame from the first base. The germline V gene (reference sequence) yields DFQATT for CDR1 and SNEGSKA for CDR2. Broad study findings and their caveats: Clinical and demographic metadata were provided uncurated, with the amount varying by source and participant.

This clone was counted a few times. Its antigen has not been determined. No clone much larger than this one lies a single base away; base qualities are absent. TCRbeta CDR3 regions were amplified from genomic DNA by means of the immunoSEQ Assay, a bias-controlled multiplex PCR. Per the authors' processing: Within the assay, amplification of reference gene primers was used to estimate how many nucleated cells each sample contained. To quantify the absolute abundance of each unique TCRbeta CDR3 rearrangement, sequence reads were collapsed and filtered. Productive Simpson clonality was computed per sample as the square root of Simpson's diversity index over productive rearrangements. The immuneACCESS repertoire file appears here via TCRdb, limited to in-frame rearrangements. These files lack a portion of the clones; in checked studies, under half of the deficit traces to unresolved V genes, and the cause of the others is not known. The DNA gave D and trimming, while V, J and clone size come from that table. For this sample there are some 160,000 clones; around four fifths appear just once. Approximately 18% of the sample is in the top ten clones.

A second Seattle source provided samples from volunteer blood donors who had recovered from COVID-19. Each collaborating institution followed its own protocols to collect whole blood in K2EDTA tubes. Collaborator samples were shipped for TCRbeta analysis as frozen whole blood, isolated PBMCs, or DNA extracted from either sample type. This sequence was found in a woman in her sixties or seventies who had recovered from COVID-19. The sequencing input was peripheral blood. Here the chain combines TRBV20-1 and TRBJ1-1, and TRBD1 may be the D gene, going by 5 matching bases. The nucleotides are TGCAGTGCTAGCCACAGGCGGGGGGCTTTCTTT. Its translation is CSASHRRGAFF.